The clone carrying this T cell receptor beta chain was recorded a few times. The sample comes from a study of glioma-infiltrating T cells. The iRepertoire nested amplicon-rescue multiplex PCR amplified TCR alpha and beta CDR3s from RNA. TCRdb itself ran the multiplex PCR reads through MiXCR, one entry per CDR3 protein. The sample holds 400,000 or so distinct CDR3 sequences, 41% seen once. Sequenced: glioma tissue, nonneoplastic brain tissue, or PBMCs (not recorded which). The TCR comes from a human donor with low-grade glioma or glioblastoma, undergoing nonglioma brain surgery, or in good health (not recorded which).

The CDR3 region is CASSSPGGRETQYF. In DNA form, the CDR3 reads TGTGCCAGCAGTTCCCCGGGAGGGAGGGAGACCCAGTACTTC. The chain combines TRBV28 with TRBJ2-5; 8 bases fit TRBD2. CDR1 MDHEN and CDR2 SYDVKM come from the germline V gene. The ends lost 4 bases at V and 5 bases at J; junction bases unmatched: 6. The length of the CDR3 is 14 residues.